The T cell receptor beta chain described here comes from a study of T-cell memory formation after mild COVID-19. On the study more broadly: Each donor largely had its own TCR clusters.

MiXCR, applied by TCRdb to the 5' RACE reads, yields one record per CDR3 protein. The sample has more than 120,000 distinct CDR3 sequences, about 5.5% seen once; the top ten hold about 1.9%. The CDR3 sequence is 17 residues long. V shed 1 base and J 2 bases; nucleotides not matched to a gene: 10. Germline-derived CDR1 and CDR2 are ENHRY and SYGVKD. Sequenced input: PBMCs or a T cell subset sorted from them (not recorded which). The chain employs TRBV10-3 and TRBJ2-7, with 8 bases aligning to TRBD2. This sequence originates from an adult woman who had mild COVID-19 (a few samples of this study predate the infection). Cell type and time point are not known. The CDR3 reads CAISELGASGPPYEQYF. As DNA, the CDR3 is TGTGCCATCAGTGAGTTGGGGGCTAGCGGGCCACCCTACGAGCAGTACTTC.